The 20 T cell receptor beta chains below all came from one sample that was sequenced in a study of regulatory T cells in long-lasting Graves disease (dated by TCRdb to the early 2020s). Sample time point, as interpreted from the label and publication: newly diagnosed GD, antithyroid drugs for less than 3 months. RNA was extracted from PBMCs in TRIzol for both TCR sequencing and RNA sequencing. Preparation of the library involved multiplex PCR. The sequencing machine was an Illumina HiSeq 4000. iRepertoire HTBI primers and Arm-PCR amplification of CDR3 regions were used to construct TCR beta libraries. TCRdb reran the public reads through fastp at Q25 and MiXCR, keeping productive beta chains. One record per CDR3 amino acid sequence lists the most common genes and DNA. This sample is represented by about 530,000 distinct CDR3 sequences; about 16% of them were singletons. Around 25% of the sample lies in the top ten.

Separately, the same data were catalogued under a study of T cells in Graves' hyperthyroidism and ophthalmopathy.

Material: peripheral blood mononuclear cells (PBMCs), obtained at new diagnosis, from a patient treated with antithyroid drugs. The receptors were gathered from a woman aged 35 to 60 with Graves disease. Donor details come from another sample of the same person, matched by shared clones.

Concerning this clonotype itself: A much larger clonotype is one base distant, so this may be a read error. In this CDR3 the conserved last residue, phenylalanine or tryptophan, is missing, so a read error is likely. The gene calls are TRBV6-1 and TRBJ2-5, with D unresolved. The CDR3 length is 12 residues. In germline, CDR1 is MNHNS, CDR2 SASEGT. V lost 2 bases to trimming and J lost 5 bases, with 6 bases between them. The CDR3 DNA is TGTGCCAGCAGTGAATTAGGGGAGACCCAGTACGTC. It specifies CASSELGETQYV.

This clonotype was counted at least ten times. The chain links TRBV6-1 to TRBJ2-1; tentative D call: TRBD2 (5 bases). Germline V gene lookup returns CDR1 MNHNS and CDR2 SASEGT. Trimming shortened V by 6 bases and J by 7 bases, and 19 bases separated the two germline ends. This CDR3 comprises 15 residues. CDR3 sequence (DNA): TGTGCCAGCAGACCACTAGGCAGTTCTAGAAATGAGCAGTTCTTC. Protein: CASRPLGSSRNEQFF.

Comment on this clonotype: One end of the junction is discordant with germline, which a read error may explain. The chain joins TRBV12-3 or TRBV12-4 to TRBJ2-1; 7 bases are a match to TRBD2. The CDR3 is made up of 14 amino acids. CDR3 sequence (DNA): TGTGCCAGCAGTTCGGGACTATTATACAATGAGCGGTTCTTC. Its protein product is CASSSGLLYNERFF.

The table lists this clonotype with a count of one. V and J are TRBV29-1 and TRBJ2-1, with D possibly matching TRBD2 (5 bases). Trimming removed 3 bases from V and 6 bases from J, with 15 bases in between. Looked up from germline, CDR1 is SQVTM and CDR2 is ANQGSEA. The CDR3 is made up of 14 amino acids. CDR3 protein: CSVEPSGRPNEQFF. CDR3 coding DNA: TGCAGCGTTGAGCCCAGCGGACGACCCAATGAGCAGTTCTTC.

The rearrangement links TRBV13 to TRBJ2-2, with D unclear. CDR1 and CDR2 (germline): PRHDT, FYEKMQ (reference sequence). Trimming pared 5 bases from V and 5 bases from J, leaving 9 bases between. The length of the CDR3 is 13 residues. The CDR3 spells CASSLQTTGELFF. The CDR3 DNA reads TGTGCCAGCAGCCTACAGACTACCGGGGAGCTGTTTTTT. The full variable domain, its missing parts supplied by reference TRBV13 and TRBJ2-2, is AAGVIQSPRHLIKEKRETATLKCYPIPRHDTVYWYQQGPGQDPQFLISFYEKMQSDKGSIPDRFSAQQFSDYHSELNMSSLELGDSALYFCASSLQTTGELFFGEGSRLTVL.

This chain's CDR3 is CASRGGQKEKLFF. The DNA of the CDR3 is TGTGCCAGCAGGGGGGGACAGAAGGAAAAACTGTTTTTT. The chain carries TRBV6-1 and TRBJ1-4; 7 nucleotides match TRBD1. The V segment lost 6 bases and the J segment 8 bases; nucleotides outside the gene matches: 6. Germline values: CDR1 MNHNS, CDR2 SASEGT. This CDR3 has 13 amino acids.

The rearrangement joins TRBV19 to TRBJ1-2; D call uncertain. V dropped 3 bases and J dropped 4 bases, with 15 bases sitting between them. The germline V gene has CDR1 LNHDA and CDR2 SQIVND (reference sequence). CDR3 size: 15 residues. In DNA form, the CDR3 reads TGTGCCAGTAGTATCCTCTCCTCAGGAGGCTATGGCTACACCTTC. Amino acid sequence: CASSILSSGGYGYTF.

This rearrangement joins TRBV7-2 to TRBJ2-1, with 8 bases lining up with TRBD2. The CDR3 runs 17 residues. The V segment lost 6 bases and the J segment 0 bases; nucleotides outside the gene matches: 10. From germline, CDR1 is SGHTA and CDR2 FQGNSA. This CDR3 is CASSRKRGLISYNEQFF. CDR3 bases: TGTGCCAGCAGTCGAAAGCGGGGGCTGATCTCCTACAATGAGCAGTTCTTC.

This chain uses TRBV7-9 with TRBJ2-1; unclear D gene. Germline values: CDR1 SEHNR, CDR2 FQNEAQ (reference sequence). V lost 2 bases and J lost 0, with 8 bases in between. The CDR3 runs to 15 residues. The CDR3 region is CASSLQTVSYNEQFF. In DNA form, the CDR3 reads TGTGCCAGCAGCTTACAGACCGTCTCCTACAATGAGCAGTTCTTC.

This clonotype was counted many times. The rearrangement links TRBV6-1 to TRBJ1-1; 8 bases match TRBD1. CDR1 and CDR2 from the germline V gene are MNHNS and SASEGT. The CDR3 is 14 amino acids. The trim removed 6 bases at V and 2 bases at J, leaving 5 bases unmatched. CDR3 protein: CASRPTGVNTEAFF. In DNA, the CDR3 is TGTGCCAGCAGACCGACAGGGGTAAACACTGAAGCTTTCTTT.

The CDR3 protein is CSARDLTSLNEQFF. The CDR3 DNA follows: TGCAGTGCTAGAGATCTGACTAGCTTGAATGAGCAGTTCTTC. The chain combines TRBV20-1 with TRBJ2-1; TRBD2 matches 7 bases. Germline CDR1 DFQATT, CDR2 SNEGSKA (reference sequence). The CDR3 consists of 14 residues. Germline trimming cut 0 bases from V and 7 bases from J; bases unmatched to any gene: 6.

This clonotype came up many times. The J gene is TRBJ2-1, the V gene TRBV3-1; D unclear. Germline values: CDR1 LGHDT, CDR2 YNNKEL (reference sequence). CDR3 length: 13 residues. Trimming took off 1 base at V and 8 bases at J, with 9 bases between the two ends. CDR3 coding DNA: TGTGCCAGCAGCCAAGTACCATTGGATGAGCAGTTCTTC. It is translated as CASSQVPLDEQFF.

The table lists this clonotype with many counts. This sequence joins TRBV18 and TRBJ1-1; 7 nucleotides match TRBD1. In germline, CDR1 is KGHSH, CDR2 LQKENI. The CDR3 covers 14 residues. Trimming cost V 1 base and J 3 bases; bases outside gene matches: 2. The CDR3 DNA sequence: TGTGCCAGCTCACCACAGGGGGCGGACACTGAAGCTTTCTTT. This translates into CASSPQGADTEAFF. The whole variable domain, remainder taken from reference TRBV18 and TRBJ1-1, is NAGVMQNPRHLVRRRGQEARLRCSPMKGHSHVYWYRQLPEEGLKFMVYLQKENIIDESGMPKERFSAEFPKEGPSILRIQQVVRGDSAAYFCASSPQGADTEAFFGQGTRLTVV.

V usage is TRBV6-1 and J usage is TRBJ2-7; D is undetermined. The CDR3 is 13 residues long. The V gene lost 10 bases and the J gene lost 0 bases, with 13 bases spanning the gap. Germline V gives CDR1 MNHNS, CDR2 SASEGT. The CDR3 sequence: CAILGLLSYEQYF. The CDR3 nucleotides are TGTGCCATCCTCGGTCTTCTCTCCTACGAGCAGTACTTC.

CDR3 sequence (DNA): TGTGCCAGTAGCATTGGACATTCTGGAAACACCATATATTTT. It translates to CASSIGHSGNTIYF. V and J are TRBV19 and TRBJ1-3; a possible D gene is TRBD1 (5 bases). The germline V and J ends were trimmed by 6 bases and 1 base, with 10 bases remaining between them. From germline, CDR1 is LNHDA and CDR2 SQIVND (reference sequence). The CDR3 has 14 residues.

The J gene is TRBJ2-1, the V gene TRBV19, with D unresolved. Trimming shortened V by 5 bases and J by 9 bases, and 17 bases separated the two germline ends. Germline V lookup: CDR1 LNHDA, CDR2 SQIVND (reference sequence). The CDR3 has 14 residues. DNA for the CDR3: TGTGCCAGTAGTTACCGGGCGCAAATAAGTGAGCAGTTCTTC. Its protein is CASSYRAQISEQFF.

The rearrangement joins TRBV12-3 or TRBV12-4 to TRBJ2-2; either TRBD1 or TRBD2 may fit D (5 bases each). This CDR3 region has 14 residues. Trimming removed 4 bases from V and 5 bases from J, with 11 bases in between. CDR3 nucleotide sequence: TGTGCCAGCAGTTGGGGGATCGGGACCGGGGAGCTGTTTTTT. It translates to CASSWGIGTGELFF.

This clonotype was observed at least ten times. The chain has TRBV14 and TRBJ1-2; possible D gene TRBD1, 6 bases. V was cut by 0 bases and J by 4 bases, with 6 bases left in between. This CDR3 is 13 amino acids long. Germline-derived CDR1 and CDR2 are SGHDN and FVKESK. CDR3 residues: CASSQDRGYGYTF. CDR3 sequence (DNA): TGTGCCAGCAGCCAAGACAGGGGCTATGGCTACACCTTC.

CDR3 nucleotides: TGTGCCAGCAGCCCTCCGGGACAGGACACCGGGGAGCTGTTTTTT. As protein: CASSPPGQDTGELFF. The rearrangement joins TRBV28 to TRBJ2-2; 8 bases map to TRBD1. Per germline, CDR1 MDHEN and CDR2 SYDVKM. This CDR3 has 15 residues. V trimming: 6 bases; J trimming: 3 bases; junction bases outside the gene matches: 6. Based on the CDR3 plus reference TRBV28 and TRBJ2-2, the full variable domain is DVKVTQSSRYLVKRTGEKVFLECVQDMDHENMFWYRQDPGLGLRLIYFSYDVKMKEKGDIPEGYSVSREKKERFSLILESASTNQTSMYLCASSPPGQDTGELFFGEGSRLTVL.

This clonotype is a singleton in its sample. This chain joins TRBV9 and TRBJ1-1; D ambiguous. The V gene lost 3 bases and the J gene lost 3 bases, with 9 bases spanning the gap. The CDR3 is 13 amino acids. Germline V gene lookup returns CDR1 SGDLS and CDR2 YYNGEE. The CDR3 protein is CASSASSDTEAFF. For the CDR3, the DNA is TGTGCCAGCAGCGCCTCGTCTGACACTGAAGCTTTCTTT.